Presented here are 32 T cell receptor beta chains from one specimen sequenced in a study of blood T cell repertoires in COVID-19. Sequencing was performed with immunoSEQ multiplex PCR; in TCRdb, only in-frame clones are kept and a portion is missing. The table has some 360,000 clones, over 85% seen once; the top ten hold just under 4%. Sample: peripheral blood. The receptors shown here come from a woman between 55 and 75 years old with COVID-19, enrolled during active disease.

This rearrangement joins TRBV18 to TRBJ2-1, with 13 bases matching TRBD2. CDR3 length: 19 residues. Germline V CDR1 and CDR2: KGHSH, LQKENI. The V segment lost 3 bases and the J segment 0 bases; nucleotides outside the gene matches: 8. The CDR3 loop is CASSPLWTSGGSSYNEQFF. Here the CDR3 DNA reads TGTGCCAGCTCACCTCTTTGGACTAGCGGGGGTTCCTCCTACAATGAGCAGTTCTTC.

The CDR3 is CASSVGQGWDEQYF. The CDR3 bases are TGCGCCAGCAGCGTTGGACAGGGATGGGACGAGCAGTACTTC. The rearrangement joins TRBV5-1 to TRBJ2-7, with 8 nucleotides matching TRBD1. The CDR3 length is 14 residues. CDR1 and CDR2 (germline): SGHRS, YFSETQ. Trimming at V came to 4 bases and at J to 5 bases, leaving 8 bases not matched to a gene.

The J gene is TRBJ1-2, the V gene TRBV11-2, with a tentative D call TRBD1 (5 bases). V was clipped by 2 bases and J by 7 bases, with 11 bases between them. The CDR3 consists of 13 residues. Germline V gene lookup returns CDR1 SGHAT and CDR2 FQNNGV. The CDR3 coding sequence is TGTGCCAGCAGCTTATCGCCCGGGGGTGGCTACACCTTC. It yields the protein CASSLSPGGGYTF.

This chain uses TRBV24-1 with TRBJ1-1, with a possible D match to TRBD1 (5 bases). This CDR3 contains 14 residues. Germline V lookup: CDR1 KGHDR, CDR2 SFDVKD. Trimming stripped 5 bases from V and 4 bases from J, with 13 bases between. The CDR3 DNA reads as TGTGCCACCAGTGGACCGGGGGATGGCACTGAAGCTTTCTTT. Translating gives CATSGPGDGTEAFF.

The chain joins TRBV7-6 to TRBJ2-3; TRBD2 agrees at 8 bases. Germline CDR1 and CDR2: SGHVS and FNYEAQ. V lost 4 bases to trimming and J lost 2 bases; unmatched junction nucleotides: 8. The CDR3 spans 16 residues. The CDR3 protein is CASSSSGTRNTDTQYF. The CDR3 DNA reads as TGTGCCAGCAGCTCCTCAGGGACTAGGAACACAGATACGCAGTATTTT.

V and J are TRBV15 and TRBJ2-4; 7 nucleotides match TRBD2. This CDR3 spans 16 amino acids. Germline CDR1 is LNHNV and CDR2 is YYDKDF (reference sequence). Germline trimming cut 1 base from V and 0 bases from J; bases unmatched to any gene: 3. CDR3 sequence: CATSRAGGVAKNIQYF. The CDR3 bases are TGTGCCACCAGCAGAGCGGGGGGTGTAGCCAAAAACATTCAGTACTTC. The variable domain in full, with the rest retrieved from reference TRBV15 and TRBJ2-4, is DAMVIQNPRYQVTQFGKPVTLSCSQTLNHNVMYWYQQKSSQAPKLLFHYYDKDFNNEADTPDNFQSRRPNTSFCFLDIRSPGLGDTAMYLCATSRAGGVAKNIQYFGAGTRLSVL.

Note on this clone: In the same sample, other DNA sequences code for this CDR3. The chain uses TRBV5-1 and TRBJ1-1, with D possibly TRBD1 on 6 matching bases. The CDR3 is made up of 14 amino acids. Trimming removed 5 bases from V and 1 base from J, with 12 bases in between. CDR1 and CDR2 from the germline V gene are SGHRS and YFSETQ. The CDR3 bases are TGCGCCAGCAGTACCCTGACAGGGAACACTGAAGCTTTCTTT. Translating gives CASSTLTGNTEAFF.

In its sample, this clone was seen once. Other DNA sequences in this sample translate to the same CDR3. The chain links TRBV19 to TRBJ1-1; D not resolved. V shed 1 base and J shed 1 base, with 4 bases lying between them. This CDR3 is 13 amino acids long. From germline, CDR1 is LNHDA and CDR2 SQIVND (reference sequence). The CDR3 nucleotides are TGTGCCAGTAGTATAGGCGGGAACACTGAAGCTTTCTTT. Encoded protein: CASSIGGNTEAFF.

The chain joins TRBV7-8 to TRBJ1-6, with D unclear. The V end was cut by 4 bases, the J end by 3 bases, with 10 bases between. The CDR3 sequence is 15 residues long. From germline, CDR1 is SGHVS and CDR2 FQNEAQ. The CDR3 DNA follows: TGTGCCAGCAGCTCAACACCCAACTATAATTCACCCCTCCACTTT. Translated, it gives CASSSTPNYNSPLHF.

V usage is TRBV12-5 and J usage is TRBJ1-5; D is unresolved. Trimming removed 4 bases from V and 7 bases from J, with 8 bases in between. CDR1 LGHNT and CDR2 FRNRAP come from the germline V gene. CDR3 size: 12 residues. CDR3 residues: CASGSGFQPQHF. CDR3 nucleotide sequence: TGTGCTAGTGGTTCGGGGTTCCAGCCCCAGCATTTT.

The genes are TRBV10-3 and TRBJ2-3; D is perhaps TRBD2 (6 bases). The CDR3 is 13 residues long. V was shortened by 8 bases and J by 5 bases, with 14 bases between the two germline ends. Germline loops: CDR1 ENHRY, CDR2 SYGVKD. Here the CDR3 DNA reads TGTGCCATCCGGGGACTCGGTGGAGATACGCAGTATTTT. Translating gives CAIRGLGGDTQYF.

The chain joins TRBV11-2 to TRBJ1-2; weak D call: TRBD1 (5 bases). The germline CDR1 and CDR2 sequences are SGHAT and FQNNGV. V was trimmed by 4 bases and J by 2 bases, leaving 14 bases between them. This CDR3 has 15 amino acids. The CDR3 region is CASSSLGGDNYGYTF. Written as DNA, the CDR3 is TGTGCCAGCAGCTCCTTGGGAGGGGACAACTATGGCTACACCTTC.

V gene TRBV7-8 combines with J gene TRBJ2-2; 8 bases are a match to TRBD1. V was clipped by 7 bases and J by 0 bases; unmatched bases: 4. Germline CDR1 and CDR2: SGHVS and FQNEAQ. CDR3 length equals 15 residues. The CDR3 DNA sequence: TGTGCCAGCACAAGACAGGGGTCGAACACCGGGGAGCTGTTTTTT. It translates to CASTRQGSNTGELFF.

The V gene is TRBV6-5, the J gene TRBJ2-5; 8 nucleotides agree with TRBD2. This CDR3 contains 13 residues. Trimming took 2 bases from V and 12 from J; bases not matched to a gene: 8. CDR1 and CDR2 (germline): MNHEY, SVGAGI. This chain's CDR3 is CASSYPGTRVEYF. Written as DNA, the CDR3 is TGTGCCAGCAGTTACCCGGGGACTAGGGTTGAGTACTTC.

The table lists this clone with a few counts. V gene TRBV18 combines with J gene TRBJ1-3; possibly TRBD1 for D (6 bases). This CDR3 region has 16 residues. Trimming removed 2 bases at V and 0 bases at J, with 11 bases between. Germline assignment: CDR1 KGHSH and CDR2 LQKENI. This CDR3 is CASSPTTGTSGNTIYF. The CDR3 DNA follows: TGTGCCAGCTCACCAACGACAGGTACCTCTGGAAACACCATATATTTT.

This sequence joins TRBV19 and TRBJ1-2; D gene ambiguous. V was shortened by 7 bases and J by 1 base, with 10 bases between the two germline ends. This CDR3 has 13 residues. CDR1 and CDR2 from the germline V gene are LNHDA and SQIVND (reference sequence). The CDR3 loop is CASKAQFNYGYTF. In nucleotides, the CDR3 is TGTGCCAGTAAAGCACAGTTTAACTATGGCTACACCTTC.

V gene TRBV6-4 combines with J gene TRBJ2-1; 8 positions match TRBD2. CDR1 and CDR2 from the germline V gene are MRHNA and SNTAGT. The length of the CDR3 is 15 residues. V shed 2 bases and J 8 bases; nucleotides not matched to a gene: 8. The CDR3 loop is CASSDGTGGHDEQFF. For the CDR3, the DNA is TGTGCCAGCAGTGACGGAACGGGGGGGCACGATGAGCAGTTCTTC.

V and J are TRBV5-1 and TRBJ1-2; TRBD1 is a possible D gene (5 bases). This CDR3 is built from 13 residues. V was cut by 3 bases and J by 6 bases, with 12 bases left in between. CDR1 SGHRS and CDR2 YFSETQ come from the germline V gene. The CDR3 protein is CASSSTDVDGYTF. The CDR3 region has the DNA TGCGCCAGCAGCTCGACAGACGTGGATGGCTACACCTTC.

The chain couples TRBV28 to TRBJ2-2; 8 bases line up with TRBD1. Germline V gene lookup returns CDR1 MDHEN and CDR2 SYDVKM. This CDR3 is built from 14 residues. Trimming took 5 bases from V and 9 from J; bases not matched to a gene: 8. The CDR3 reads CASSGRRQGRELFF. The CDR3 DNA reads TGTGCCAGCAGTGGACGGCGACAGGGGCGGGAGCTGTTTTTT.

This rearrangement joins TRBV6-1 to TRBJ1-4; D not certain. This CDR3 is built from 15 residues. Germline assignment: CDR1 MNHNS and CDR2 SASEGT. V dropped 1 base and J dropped 8 bases, with 14 bases sitting between them. CDR3 amino acids: CASSEGGVYREKLFF. DNA for the CDR3: TGTGCCAGCAGTGAAGGAGGTGTATACCGGGAAAAACTGTTTTTT.

This chain joins TRBV4-2 and TRBJ2-1; 9 nucleotides line up with TRBD2. V shed 3 bases and J 4 bases; nucleotides not matched to a gene: 7. Germline CDR1 reads LGHNA; CDR2 reads YNFKEQ. The CDR3 is 16 residues long. The CDR3 coding sequence is TGTGCCAGCAGCCAGGTTAGCGGGGGAGCGTACAATGAGCAGTTCTTC. Encoded protein: CASSQVSGGAYNEQFF.

The rearrangement uses TRBV19 and TRBJ2-7; 9 bases align to TRBD1. V shed 5 bases and J 6 bases; nucleotides not matched to a gene: 2. The CDR3 is made up of 12 amino acids. Germline loops: CDR1 LNHDA, CDR2 SQIVND (reference sequence). The CDR3 DNA reads TGTGCCAGTAGTCAGACAGGGGGCGAGCAGTACTTC. It translates to CASSQTGGEQYF.

V is TRBV30 and J is TRBJ1-2, with D perhaps TRBD1 (5 bases). Germline-derived CDR1 and CDR2 are GTSNPN and SVGIG (reference sequence). V gave up 0 bases and J gave up 3 bases, with 8 bases separating them. This CDR3 is built from 13 residues. CDR3 in DNA: TGTGCCTGGAGTGTACCAGGGCACTATGGCTACACCTTC. It translates to CAWSVPGHYGYTF.

The chain combines TRBV6-2 or TRBV6-3 with TRBJ1-1, with 8 bases that match TRBD1. Per germline, CDR1 MNHEY and CDR2 SVGEGT. Trimming removed 6 bases from V and 1 base from J; junction bases left unmatched: 7. The CDR3 runs to 15 residues. The CDR3 sequence: CASSQGAGGNTEAFF. CDR3 in DNA: TGTGCCAGCAGCCAGGGGGCCGGGGGGAACACTGAAGCTTTCTTT.

This chain links TRBV10-3 with TRBJ1-5; 7 bases are a match to TRBD1. J lost 6 bases, V lost 5 bases, and 10 bases had no gene match. Per the germline V gene, CDR1 is ENHRY and CDR2 is SYGVKD. The CDR3 runs to 15 residues. The CDR3 here is CAISPLEGAGQPQHF. For the CDR3, the DNA is TGTGCCATCAGTCCTCTCGAGGGGGCAGGTCAGCCCCAGCATTTT.

There are a few counts of this clone. V usage is TRBV27 and J usage is TRBJ1-6; D is ambiguous. The ends were cut back, 5 bases at V and 0 bases at J, with 5 bases in the middle. In germline, CDR1 is MNHEY, CDR2 SMNVEV (reference sequence). The CDR3 contains 14 residues. CDR3 sequence: CASSASSYNSPLHF. The CDR3 DNA sequence: TGTGCCAGCAGTGCGAGCTCCTATAATTCACCCCTCCACTTT.

The V gene is TRBV12-3 or TRBV12-4, the J gene TRBJ2-7; D is possibly TRBD1 (5 bases). The CDR3 is 13 amino acids. V lost 5 bases and J lost 2, with 10 bases in between. The CDR3 loop reads CASSPTVAYEQYF. The DNA of the CDR3 is TGTGCCAGCAGTCCGACAGTAGCCTACGAGCAGTACTTC.

The J gene is TRBJ1-4, the V gene TRBV10-3, with 9 bases identical to TRBD1. Germline loops: CDR1 ENHRY, CDR2 SYGVKD. The CDR3 runs 16 residues. J lost 5 bases, V lost 5 bases, and 9 bases had no gene match. CDR3 sequence (DNA): TGTGCCATCAGTTCTATTAAGACAGGGGGGAATGAAAAACTGTTTTTT. It encodes CAISSIKTGGNEKLFF.

This clone appeared once. The genes are TRBV5-1 and TRBJ2-7; 7 bases are shared with TRBD1. Germline V CDR1 and CDR2: SGHRS, YFSETQ. The V segment lost 4 bases and the J segment 1 base; nucleotides outside the gene matches: 8. There are 15 residues in the CDR3. CDR3: CASSEPGQSSYEQYF. The DNA of the CDR3 is TGCGCCAGCAGCGAGCCGGGACAGTCATCCTACGAGCAGTACTTC.

As for this clone: The same CDR3 is also encoded by other DNA sequences in this sample. This rearrangement joins TRBV7-3 to TRBJ2-1; 7 bases agree with TRBD2. CDR3 length: 15 residues. In germline, CDR1 is SGHTA, CDR2 FQGTGA. The trim removed 5 bases at V and 4 bases at J, leaving 8 bases unmatched. DNA of the CDR3: TGTGCCAGCAGCCCAGGGAGGGGTTCTTACAATGAGCAGTTCTTC. This codes for CASSPGRGSYNEQFF.

The chain recombines TRBV19 with TRBJ1-5; TRBD1 matches 7 bases. V was clipped by 6 bases and J by 4 bases; unmatched bases: 9. There are 15 residues in the CDR3. Germline lookup yields CDR1 LNHDA and CDR2 SQIVND (reference sequence). CDR3 loop: CASRDSTGQNQPQHF. The CDR3 DNA sequence: TGTGCCAGTAGGGATTCGACAGGGCAGAATCAGCCCCAGCATTTT.

The chain couples TRBV10-3 to TRBJ1-1; no clear D. V was cut by 7 bases and J by 1 base, with 10 bases left in between. CDR3 length equals 13 residues. Germline CDR1 reads ENHRY; CDR2 reads SYGVKD. The CDR3, as DNA: TGTGCCATCACCATGAGTACGAACACTGAAGCTTTCTTT. Translated: CAITMSTNTEAFF.